Listed below are T cell receptor beta chains from one sample, sequenced in a study of blood T cell repertoires in COVID-19. Profiled with immunoSEQ multiplex PCR; TCRdb holds only in-frame clones, not every one. The sample records about 84,000 clones, around four fifths being singletons. The source material was peripheral blood. These receptors originate from a man at least 80 years old with active or convalescent COVID-19. The CDR3 runs from the conserved cysteine through the conserved F or W. Each record gives: V gene, D gene, J gene, clone size, CDR3 DNA, CDR3 protein. D genes are given only for firm matches. Not every row has a clone size; where given, it reads once, few, many or a size class.

V: TRBV4-1; D: TRBD1; J: TRBJ1-4; size: few; DNA: TGCGCCAGCAGCCAAGTAGACAGGGGTGATGAAAAACTGTTTTTT; CDR3: CASSQVDRGDEKLFF
V: TRBV19; D: TRBD1; J: TRBJ1-5; size: .; DNA: TGTGCCAGTGGATACCTTCCGGGACAGGGCAACAATCAGCCCCAGCATTTT; CDR3: CASGYLPGQGNNQPQHF
V: TRBV28; D: TRBD2; J: TRBJ2-1; size: .; DNA: TGTGCCAGCAGTTTATGCGGGGGGGACTCCTACAATGAGCAGTTCTTC; CDR3: CASSLCGGDSYNEQFF
V: TRBV12-3/TRBV12-4; D: TRBD1; J: TRBJ1-2; size: .; DNA: TGTGCCAGCCGACGATCAGGGGGAGGTGGCTACACCTTC; CDR3: CASRRSGGGGYTF
V: TRBV9; D: TRBD1; J: TRBJ1-2; size: once; DNA: TGTGCCAGCAGCGAGGCGGGGACAGGGGGTTGGAACTATGGCTACACCTTC; CDR3: CASSEAGTGGWNYGYTF
V: TRBV3-1/TRBV3-2; D: .; J: TRBJ1-6; size: .; DNA: TGTGCCAGCAGCCAAGAACGGCAGGGGTTTACACCCCTCCACTTT; CDR3: CASSQERQGFTPLHF
V: TRBV11-2; D: .; J: TRBJ1-2; size: .; DNA: TGTGCCAGCAGCTTAGGGTGGGACTTACGAAGGTATGGCTACACCTTC; CDR3: CASSLGWDLRRYGYTF
V: TRBV18; D: .; J: TRBJ2-7; size: few; DNA: TGTGCCAGCTCACCGCGAGAATTGGCCTACGAGCAGTACTTC; CDR3: CASSPRELAYEQYF
V: TRBV10-2; D: TRBD1; J: TRBJ2-5; size: .; DNA: TGCGCCAGCAAACAGGGGGCTGGGGAGACCCAGTACTTC; CDR3: CASKQGAGETQYF
V: TRBV27; D: .; J: TRBJ1-2; size: .; DNA: TGTGCCAGCAAGGTACAGGGAGGGAATGGCTACACCTTC; CDR3: CASKVQGGNGYTF
V: TRBV25-1; D: .; J: TRBJ2-5; size: .; DNA: TGTGCCAGCAGTGACCTCGAGACCCAGTACTTC; CDR3: CASSDLETQYF
V: TRBV5-1; D: TRBD1; J: TRBJ1-1; size: .; DNA: TGCGCCAGCAGCTTAACAACAGGGGTGGTCACTGAAGCTTTCTTT; CDR3: CASSLTTGVVTEAFF
V: TRBV6-1; D: TRBD1; J: TRBJ2-3; size: .; DNA: TGTGCCAGCAGTGACACCGGGACAGCACTAGGGGATACGCAGTATTTT; CDR3: CASSDTGTALGDTQYF
V: TRBV29-1; D: .; J: TRBJ2-7; size: once; DNA: TGCAGCGTTGAATTGAAGGACGACAGTTACGAGCAGTACTTC; CDR3: CSVELKDDSYEQYF
V: TRBV5-4; D: .; J: TRBJ1-2; size: .; DNA: TGTGCCAGCAGCTTGGCGGGGTCCAACTATGGCTACACCTTC; CDR3: CASSLAGSNYGYTF
V: TRBV7-9; D: TRBD2; J: TRBJ2-3; size: .; DNA: TGTGCCAGCAGCTTAGAGGGAGGGACGGATACGCAGTATTTT; CDR3: CASSLEGGTDTQYF
V: TRBV5-5; D: TRBD1; J: TRBJ1-1; size: .; DNA: TGTGCCAGCAGCTTCCAGACGACAGGGCACACTGAAGCTTTCTTT; CDR3: CASSFQTTGHTEAFF
V: TRBV5-1; D: .; J: TRBJ2-7; size: .; DNA: TGCGCCAGCAGCTCGACTGCATCCTACGAGCAGTACTTC; CDR3: CASSSTASYEQYF
V: TRBV11-3; D: TRBD2; J: TRBJ2-1; size: .; DNA: TGTGCCAGCAGCTTGGGACTAGCGGGAGGGGATGAGCAGTTCTTC; CDR3: CASSLGLAGGDEQFF
V: TRBV28; D: .; J: TRBJ1-2; size: few; DNA: TGTGCCAGCAGTTTAACAGGGAACTATGGCTACACCTTC; CDR3: CASSLTGNYGYTF
V: TRBV7-2; D: .; J: TRBJ2-3; size: .; DNA: TGTGCCAGCAGCTTATCACTAGCTACAGATACGCAGTATTTT; CDR3: CASSLSLATDTQYF
V: TRBV2; D: TRBD1; J: TRBJ1-2; size: .; DNA: TGTGCCAGCAGTCCACTGACAGGGGGCGACGTTTGGTATGGCTACACCTTC; CDR3: CASSPLTGGDVWYGYTF
V: TRBV5-8; D: TRBD1; J: TRBJ2-3; size: few; DNA: TGTGCCAGCAGCATAAGACAGGGGGCGGGAGATACGCAGTATTTT; CDR3: CASSIRQGAGDTQYF
V: TRBV6-5; D: TRBD1; J: TRBJ1-2; size: once; DNA: TGTGCCAGCAGTTACTCGACAGGGCTATTTACACGCTACACCTTC; CDR3: CASSYSTGLFTRYTF